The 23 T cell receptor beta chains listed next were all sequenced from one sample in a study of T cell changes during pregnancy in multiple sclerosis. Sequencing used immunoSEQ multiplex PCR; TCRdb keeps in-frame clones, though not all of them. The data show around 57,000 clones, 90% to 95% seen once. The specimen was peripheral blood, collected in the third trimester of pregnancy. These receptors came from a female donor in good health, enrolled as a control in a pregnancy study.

CDR3 sequence: CASSLWDRGYSGNTIYF. The CDR3 region has the DNA TGTGCCAGCAGTTTGTGGGACAGGGGATACTCTGGAAACACCATATATTTT. The J gene is TRBJ1-3, the V gene TRBV28, with TRBD1 matching over 10 bases. Germline V gene lookup returns CDR1 MDHEN and CDR2 SYDVKM. The CDR3 totals 17 residues. Trimming at V came to 3 bases and at J to 0 bases, leaving 5 bases not matched to a gene.

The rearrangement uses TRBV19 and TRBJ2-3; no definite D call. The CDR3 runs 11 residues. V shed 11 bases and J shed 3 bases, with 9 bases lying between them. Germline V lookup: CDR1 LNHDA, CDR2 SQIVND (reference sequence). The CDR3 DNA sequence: TGTGCCGGTGAGTTGACAGATACGCAGTATTTT. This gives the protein CAGELTDTQYF.

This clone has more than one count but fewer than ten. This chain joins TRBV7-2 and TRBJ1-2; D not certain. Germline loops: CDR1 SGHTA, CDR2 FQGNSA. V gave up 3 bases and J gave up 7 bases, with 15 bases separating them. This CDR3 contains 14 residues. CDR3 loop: CASSLGSEAIGYTF. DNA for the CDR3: TGTGCCAGCAGCTTGGGCTCTGAAGCAATTGGCTACACCTTC.

The CDR3 coding sequence is TGCGCCAGCAGCCCCAGGACTAGCGGGGGCGAAGAGACCCAGTACTTC. Protein product: CASSPRTSGGEETQYF. The chain has TRBV5-1 and TRBJ2-5, with 13 bases that match TRBD2. CDR1 is SGHRS and CDR2 is YFSETQ in the germline V gene. J gave up 3 bases and V 4 bases, and 6 bases lay outside the gene matches. The CDR3 has 16 residues.

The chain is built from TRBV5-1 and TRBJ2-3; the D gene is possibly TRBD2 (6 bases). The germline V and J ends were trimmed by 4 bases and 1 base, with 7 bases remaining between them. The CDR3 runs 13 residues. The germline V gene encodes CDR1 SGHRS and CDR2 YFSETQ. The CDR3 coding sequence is TGCGCCAGCAGCCGGAGGGGCACAGATACGCAGTATTTT. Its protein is CASSRRGTDTQYF.

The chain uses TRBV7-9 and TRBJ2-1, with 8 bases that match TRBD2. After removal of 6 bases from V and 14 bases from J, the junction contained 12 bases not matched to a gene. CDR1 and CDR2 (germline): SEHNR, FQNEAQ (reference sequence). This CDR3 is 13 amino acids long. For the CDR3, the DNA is TGTGCCAGCAGGGACGATCTCAGCGGGAGAAAGTTCTTC. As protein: CASRDDLSGRKFF.

The CDR3 DNA reads as TGTGCCAGCAGTTCCCTTAGCCGGGTCGGCTATGGCTACACCTTC. Residues: CASSSLSRVGYGYTF. The V gene is TRBV28, the J gene TRBJ1-2, with D unclear. CDR1 is MDHEN and CDR2 is SYDVKM in the germline V gene. This CDR3 comprises 15 residues. V dropped 4 bases and J dropped 4 bases, with 16 bases sitting between them.

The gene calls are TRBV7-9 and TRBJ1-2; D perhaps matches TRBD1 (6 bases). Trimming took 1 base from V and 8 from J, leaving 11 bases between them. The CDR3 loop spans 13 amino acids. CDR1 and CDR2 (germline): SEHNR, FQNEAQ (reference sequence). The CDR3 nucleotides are TGTGCCAGCAGCTTAGAAGGGGGAGAGGGCTACACCTTC. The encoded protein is CASSLEGGEGYTF.

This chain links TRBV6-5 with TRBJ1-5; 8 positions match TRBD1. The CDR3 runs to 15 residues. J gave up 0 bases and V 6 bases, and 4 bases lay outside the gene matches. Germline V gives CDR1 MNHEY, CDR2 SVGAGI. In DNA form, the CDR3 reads TGTGCCAGCAGGCGGACAGGGTATAGCAATCAGCCCCAGCATTTT. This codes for CASRRTGYSNQPQHF.

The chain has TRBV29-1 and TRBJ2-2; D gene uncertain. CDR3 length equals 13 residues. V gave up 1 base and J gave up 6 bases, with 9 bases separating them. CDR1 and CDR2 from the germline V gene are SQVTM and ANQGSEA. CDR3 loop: CSVEGALAGELFF. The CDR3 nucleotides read TGCAGCGTTGAAGGGGCACTCGCCGGGGAGCTGTTTTTT.

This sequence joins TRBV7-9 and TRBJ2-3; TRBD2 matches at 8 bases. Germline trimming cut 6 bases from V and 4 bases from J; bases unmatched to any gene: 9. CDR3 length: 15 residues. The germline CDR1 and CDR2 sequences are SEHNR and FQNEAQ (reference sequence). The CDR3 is CASRDKTSVPDTQYF. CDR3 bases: TGTGCCAGCAGAGACAAGACTAGCGTGCCAGATACGCAGTATTTT.

DNA for the CDR3: TGCGCCAGCAGCCAAGTCGGGTGGGGGGAACTCGACGAGCAGTACTTC. Protein product: CASSQVGWGELDEQYF. The V call is TRBV4-1, the J call TRBJ2-7, with D possibly being TRBD2 (6 bases). V lost 1 base and J lost 5, with 18 bases in between. This CDR3 spans 16 amino acids. Per germline, CDR1 MGHRA and CDR2 YSYEKL.

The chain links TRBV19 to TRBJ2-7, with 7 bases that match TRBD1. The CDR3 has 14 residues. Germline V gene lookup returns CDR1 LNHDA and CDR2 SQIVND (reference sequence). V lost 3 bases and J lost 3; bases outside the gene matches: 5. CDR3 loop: CASSITTGRYEQYF. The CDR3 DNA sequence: TGTGCCAGTAGTATCACGACAGGGCGCTACGAGCAGTACTTC. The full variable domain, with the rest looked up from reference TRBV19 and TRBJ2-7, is DGGITQSPKYLFRKEGQNVTLSCEQNLNHDAMYWYRQDPGQGLRLIYYSQIVNDFQKGDIAEGYSVSREKKESFPLTVTSAQKNPTAFYLCASSITTGRYEQYFGPGTRLTVT.

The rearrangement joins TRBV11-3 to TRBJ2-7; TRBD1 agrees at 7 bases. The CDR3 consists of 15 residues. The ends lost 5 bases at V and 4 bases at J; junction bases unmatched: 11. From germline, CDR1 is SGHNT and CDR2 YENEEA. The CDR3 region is CASSPGQAKPYEQYF. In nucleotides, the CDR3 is TGTGCCAGCAGCCCAGGACAGGCTAAACCGTACGAGCAGTACTTC.

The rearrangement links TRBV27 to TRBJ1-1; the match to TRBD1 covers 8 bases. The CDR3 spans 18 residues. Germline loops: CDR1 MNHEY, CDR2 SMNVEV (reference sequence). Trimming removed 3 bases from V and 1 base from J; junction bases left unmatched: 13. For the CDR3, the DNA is TGTGCCAGCAGTTTTCTTTTGGCAGGGGGCGGATCGAACACTGAAGCTTTCTTT. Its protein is CASSFLLAGGGSNTEAFF.

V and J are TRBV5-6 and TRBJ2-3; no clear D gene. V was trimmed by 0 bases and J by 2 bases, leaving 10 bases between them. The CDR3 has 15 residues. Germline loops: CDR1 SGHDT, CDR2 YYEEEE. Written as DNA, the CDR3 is TGTGCCAGCAGCTTGGGGCCGGAGATCACAGATACGCAGTATTTT. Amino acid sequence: CASSLGPEITDTQYF.

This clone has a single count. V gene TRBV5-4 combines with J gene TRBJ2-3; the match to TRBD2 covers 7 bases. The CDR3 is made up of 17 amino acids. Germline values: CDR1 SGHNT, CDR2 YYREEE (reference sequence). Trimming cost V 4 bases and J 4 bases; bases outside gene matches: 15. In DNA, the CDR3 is TGTGCCAGCAGCAAAGGACTAGAAGAGGTCGGGTCAGATACGCAGTATTTT. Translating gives CASSKGLEEVGSDTQYF. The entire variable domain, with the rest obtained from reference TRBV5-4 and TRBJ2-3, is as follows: ETGVTQSPTHLIKTRGQQVTLRCSSQSGHNTVSWYQQALGQGPQFIFQYYREEENGRGNFPPRFSGLQFPNYSSELNVNALELDDSALYLCASSKGLEEVGSDTQYFGPGTRLTVL.

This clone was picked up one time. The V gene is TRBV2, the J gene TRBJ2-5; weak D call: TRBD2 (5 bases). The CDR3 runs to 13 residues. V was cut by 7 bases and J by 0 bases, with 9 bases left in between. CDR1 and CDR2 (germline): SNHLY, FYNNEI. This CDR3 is CASTGRNQETQYF. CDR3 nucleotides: TGTGCCAGCACGGGAAGAAACCAAGAGACCCAGTACTTC.

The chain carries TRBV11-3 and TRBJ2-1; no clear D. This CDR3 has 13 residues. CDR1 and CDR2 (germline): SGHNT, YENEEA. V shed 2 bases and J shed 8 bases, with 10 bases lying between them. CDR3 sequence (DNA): TGTGCCAGCAGCTTACAGACCCGGGATGAGCAGTTCTTC. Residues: CASSLQTRDEQFF.

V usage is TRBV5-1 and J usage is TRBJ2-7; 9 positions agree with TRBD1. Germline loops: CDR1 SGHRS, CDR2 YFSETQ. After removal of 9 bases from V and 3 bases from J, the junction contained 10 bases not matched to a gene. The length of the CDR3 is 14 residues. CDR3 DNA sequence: TGCGCCACTCCCAGGAGGACAGGGGACTACGAGCAGTACTTC. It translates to CATPRRTGDYEQYF.

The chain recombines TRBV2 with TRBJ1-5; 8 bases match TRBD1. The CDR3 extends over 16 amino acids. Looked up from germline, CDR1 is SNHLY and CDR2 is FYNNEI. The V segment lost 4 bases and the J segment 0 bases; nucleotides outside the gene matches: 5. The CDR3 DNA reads TGTGCCAGCAGTGGCAGGGGGCTGGGTAGCAATCAGCCCCAGCATTTT. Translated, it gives CASSGRGLGSNQPQHF.

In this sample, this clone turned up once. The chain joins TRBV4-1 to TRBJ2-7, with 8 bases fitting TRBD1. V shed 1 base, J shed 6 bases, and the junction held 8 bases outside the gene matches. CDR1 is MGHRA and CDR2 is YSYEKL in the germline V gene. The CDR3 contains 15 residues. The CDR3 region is CASSQARTGSGEQYF. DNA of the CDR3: TGCGCCAGCAGCCAAGCGAGGACAGGGAGTGGCGAGCAGTACTTC.

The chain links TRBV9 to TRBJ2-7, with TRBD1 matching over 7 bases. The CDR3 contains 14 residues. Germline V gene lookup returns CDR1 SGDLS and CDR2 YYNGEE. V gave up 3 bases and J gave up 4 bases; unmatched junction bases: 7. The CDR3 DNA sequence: TGTGCCAGCAGCGGTCAACAGGGGTGGTACGAGCAGTACTTC. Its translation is CASSGQQGWYEQYF.